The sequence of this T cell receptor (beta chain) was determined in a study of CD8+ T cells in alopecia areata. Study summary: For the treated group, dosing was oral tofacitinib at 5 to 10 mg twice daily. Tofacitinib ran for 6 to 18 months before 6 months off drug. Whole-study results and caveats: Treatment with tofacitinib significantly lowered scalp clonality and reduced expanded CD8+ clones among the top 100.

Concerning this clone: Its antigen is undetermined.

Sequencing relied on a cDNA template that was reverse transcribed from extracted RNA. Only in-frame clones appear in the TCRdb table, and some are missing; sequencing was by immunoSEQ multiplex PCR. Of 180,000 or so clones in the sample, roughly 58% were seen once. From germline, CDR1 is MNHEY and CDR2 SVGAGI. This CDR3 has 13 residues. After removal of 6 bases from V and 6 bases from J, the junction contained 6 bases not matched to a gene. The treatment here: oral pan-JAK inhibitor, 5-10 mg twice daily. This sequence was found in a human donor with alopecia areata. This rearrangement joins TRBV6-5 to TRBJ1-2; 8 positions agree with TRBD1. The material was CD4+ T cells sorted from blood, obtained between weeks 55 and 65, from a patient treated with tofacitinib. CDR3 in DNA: TGTGCCAGCAGCCGGGGACAGGCGGATGGCTACACCTTC. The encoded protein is CASSRGQADGYTF.